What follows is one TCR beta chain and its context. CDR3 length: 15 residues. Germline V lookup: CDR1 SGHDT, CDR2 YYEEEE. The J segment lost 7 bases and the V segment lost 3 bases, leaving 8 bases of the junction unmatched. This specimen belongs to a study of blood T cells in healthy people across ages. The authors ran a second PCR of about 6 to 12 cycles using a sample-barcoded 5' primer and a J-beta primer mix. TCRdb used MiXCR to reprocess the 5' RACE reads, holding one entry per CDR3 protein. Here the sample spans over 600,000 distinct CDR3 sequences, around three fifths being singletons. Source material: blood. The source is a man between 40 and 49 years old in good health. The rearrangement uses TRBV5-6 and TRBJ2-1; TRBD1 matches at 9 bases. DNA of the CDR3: TGTGCCAGCAGCTCAGGACAGGGGTTAAAGAATGAGCAGTTCTTC. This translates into CASSSGQGLKNEQFF. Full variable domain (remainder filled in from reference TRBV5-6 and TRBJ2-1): DAGVTQSPTHLIKTRGQQVTLRCSPKSGHDTVSWYQQALGQGPQFIFQYYEEEERQRGNFPDRFSGHQFPNYSSELNVNALLLGDSALYLCASSSGQGLKNEQFFGPGTRLTVL.